This TCR beta chain emerged from a study of shared clonotypes between healthy human individuals. On the study more broadly: CD4 naive and memory got three plates each, CD8 naive two, CD8 memory one. Findings and limits, study-wide: With a handful of donors compared, 4% to 5.5% of naive CD4 clonotypes were shared.

There were no recent acute infections or vaccinations among the donors, who were healthy HIV-negative adults. Measured with immunoSEQ multiplex PCR; TCRdb has only the in-frame clones, and not every one. The sample has some 2.4 million clones; approximately 93% are singletons. V was trimmed by 4 bases and J by 7 bases, leaving 17 bases between them. Germline loops: CDR1 MGHRA, CDR2 YSYEKL. The CDR3 covers 15 residues. This clone was recorded only once. Its antigen is unidentified. Sequenced material: naive CD4+ T cells from PBMCs. Subset specified: CD45RA+ positively selected. This chain connects TRBV4-1 to TRBJ2-1; perhaps D is TRBD1 or TRBD2 (5 bases each). This sequence originates from a man between 18 and 29 years old in good health. Some clones in this sample may be carry-over from other donors' samples. The DNA of the CDR3 is TGCGCCAGCAGCCTAGGACTGGGGCGGGTGAATGAGCAGTTCTTC. It codes for CASSLGLGRVNEQFF.